This T cell receptor beta chain was sequenced for a study of T-cell reconstitution after alpha-beta-depleted transplantation in children. This CDR3 is 14 amino acids long. Germline V gives CDR1 MNHEY, CDR2 SVGAGI. V was pared by 0 bases and J by 0 bases, with 2 bases between. This clonotype has just a few counts. The TCRbeta library incorporated unique molecular identifiers. A single record per CDR3 protein comes from TCRdb applying MiXCR to the PCR reads. The sample has about 370,000 distinct CDR3 sequences; around 21% are singletons. The chain has TRBV6-5 and TRBJ2-2, with D uncertain. The receptor was isolated from a human donor who donated a stem cell graft to a child with acute myeloid leukemia. The sample was PBMCs from the stem cell graft donor, taken from the stem cell graft. CDR3 bases: TGTGCCAGCAGTTACTCGACGAACACCGGGGAGCTGTTTTTT. It translates to CASSYSTNTGELFF.